This T cell receptor (beta chain) is drawn from a study of blood T cell repertoires in COVID-19. Background on the study: Acute and convalescent COVID-19 samples came from the United States, Italy and Spain.

Patients at the Seattle site were enrolled during active infection and followed longitudinally. Profiling relied on immunoSEQ multiplex PCR, and the TCRdb table lists in-frame clones only, not all of them. The repertoire consists of 150,000 to 200,000 clones, with more than 70% occurring once and the leading ten covering 15% to 20%. CDR1 is SGHTA, CDR2 FQGNSA, per germline. V was trimmed by 2 bases and J by 5 bases, leaving 12 bases between them. The CDR3 is 15 amino acids. This chain connects TRBV7-2 to TRBJ2-2, with D perhaps matching TRBD1 (5 bases). The sequenced material came from peripheral blood. This TCR derives from a person aged 65 to 79 with COVID-19, enrolled during active disease. The CDR3 DNA is TGTGCCAGCAGCTTACTAGGGGCCATGACCGGGGAGCTGTTTTTT. Its protein is CASSLLGAMTGELFF.